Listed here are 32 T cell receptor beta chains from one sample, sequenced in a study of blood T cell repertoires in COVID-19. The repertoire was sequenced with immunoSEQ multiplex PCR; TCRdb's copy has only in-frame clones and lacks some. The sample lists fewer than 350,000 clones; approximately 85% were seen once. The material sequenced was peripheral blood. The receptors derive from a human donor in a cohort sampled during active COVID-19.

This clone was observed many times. DNA for the CDR3: TGCGCCAGCAGCTTGGTCTCAGGGGGTAGCAATTCACCCCTCCACTTT. This translates into CASSLVSGGSNSPLHF. This chain links TRBV5-1 with TRBJ1-6, with 7 bases identical to TRBD1. In germline, CDR1 is SGHRS, CDR2 YFSETQ. The CDR3 is made up of 16 amino acids. The junction had 7 bases not matched to a gene; V was cut back by 0 bases and J by 7 bases.

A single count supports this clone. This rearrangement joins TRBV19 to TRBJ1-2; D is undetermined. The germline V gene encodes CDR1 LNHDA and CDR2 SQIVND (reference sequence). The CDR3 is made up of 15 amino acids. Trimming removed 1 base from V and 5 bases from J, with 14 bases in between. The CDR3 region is CASSIGGPPPYGYTF. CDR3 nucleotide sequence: TGTGCCAGTAGTATAGGAGGGCCACCTCCTTATGGCTACACCTTC.

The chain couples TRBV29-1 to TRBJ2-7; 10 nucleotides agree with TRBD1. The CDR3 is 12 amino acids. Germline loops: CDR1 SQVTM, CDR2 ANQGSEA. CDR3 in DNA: TGCGCGGGGGGACAGGGGCCATACGAGCAGTACTTC. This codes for CAGGQGPYEQYF.

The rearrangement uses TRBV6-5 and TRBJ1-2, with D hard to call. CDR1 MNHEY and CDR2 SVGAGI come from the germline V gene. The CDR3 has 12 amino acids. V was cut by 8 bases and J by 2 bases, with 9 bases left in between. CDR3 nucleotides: TGTGCCAGCGGAGATGGGAACTATGGCTACACCTTC. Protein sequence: CASGDGNYGYTF.

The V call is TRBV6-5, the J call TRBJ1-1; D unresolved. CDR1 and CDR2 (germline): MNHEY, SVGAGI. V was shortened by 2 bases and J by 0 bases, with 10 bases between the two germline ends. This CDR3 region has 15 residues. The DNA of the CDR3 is TGTGCCAGCAGTTACGAGCCCTTAATGAACACTGAAGCTTTCTTT. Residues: CASSYEPLMNTEAFF.

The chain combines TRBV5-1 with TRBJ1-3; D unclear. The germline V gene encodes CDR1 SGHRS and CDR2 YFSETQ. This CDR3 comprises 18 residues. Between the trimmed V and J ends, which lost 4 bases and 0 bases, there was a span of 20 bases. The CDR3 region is CASSPKLRARSSGNTIYF. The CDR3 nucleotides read TGCGCCAGCAGCCCGAAGTTGAGGGCACGGAGCTCTGGAAACACCATATATTTT.

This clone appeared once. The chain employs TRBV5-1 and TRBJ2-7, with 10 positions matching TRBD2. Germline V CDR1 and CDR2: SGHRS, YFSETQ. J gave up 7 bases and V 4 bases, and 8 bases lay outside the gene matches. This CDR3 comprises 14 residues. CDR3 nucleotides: TGCGCCAGCAGCGAACTAGCGGGGAAAATTGAGCAGTACTTC. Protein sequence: CASSELAGKIEQYF.

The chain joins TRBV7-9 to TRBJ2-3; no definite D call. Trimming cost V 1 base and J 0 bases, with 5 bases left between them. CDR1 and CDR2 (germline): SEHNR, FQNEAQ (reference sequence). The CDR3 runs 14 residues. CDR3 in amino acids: CASSLEASTDTQYF. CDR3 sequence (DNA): TGTGCCAGCAGCTTAGAAGCTAGCACAGATACGCAGTATTTT.

Written as DNA, the CDR3 is TGTGCCAGCAGCTTGCCTAGCGGGACCACAGATACGCAGTATTTT. It yields the protein CASSLPSGTTDTQYF. The chain links TRBV7-2 to TRBJ2-3; TRBD2 aligns across 9 bases. The CDR3 extends over 15 amino acids. Trimming removed 3 bases from V and 2 bases from J; junction bases left unmatched: 3. From germline, CDR1 is SGHTA and CDR2 FQGNSA.

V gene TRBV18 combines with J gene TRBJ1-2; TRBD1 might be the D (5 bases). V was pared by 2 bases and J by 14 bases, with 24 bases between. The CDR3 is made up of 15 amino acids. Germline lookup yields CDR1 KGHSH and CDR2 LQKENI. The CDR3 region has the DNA TGTGCCAGCTCACCAAATTCCGGGACTATCTCTTTTCGGACCTTC. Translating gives CASSPNSGTISFRTF.

The CDR3 region has the DNA TGTGCCAGCAGCTCCAGGGGGCCGCGGCCAGGTGAGCAGTTCTTC. Its translation: CASSSRGPRPGEQFF. The chain carries TRBV7-2 and TRBJ2-1; 8 positions agree with TRBD1. V lost 4 bases and J lost 9; bases outside the gene matches: 11. Germline assignment: CDR1 SGHTA and CDR2 FQGNSA. The CDR3 has 15 amino acids.

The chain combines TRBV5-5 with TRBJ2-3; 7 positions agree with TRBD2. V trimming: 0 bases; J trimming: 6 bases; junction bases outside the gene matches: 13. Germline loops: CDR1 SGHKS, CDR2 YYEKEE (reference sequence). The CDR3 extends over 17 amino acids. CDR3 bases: TGTGCCAGCAGCTTGGGGTTGAGCGGACTAGGTCTCGATACGCAGTATTTT. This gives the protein CASSLGLSGLGLDTQYF.

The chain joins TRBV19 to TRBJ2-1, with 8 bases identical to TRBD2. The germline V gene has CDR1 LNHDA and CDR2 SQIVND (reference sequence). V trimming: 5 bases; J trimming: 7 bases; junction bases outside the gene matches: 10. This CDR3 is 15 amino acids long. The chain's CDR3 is CASSPGIAGWNEQFF. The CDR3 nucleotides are TGTGCCAGTAGTCCAGGGATAGCGGGGTGGAATGAGCAGTTCTTC.

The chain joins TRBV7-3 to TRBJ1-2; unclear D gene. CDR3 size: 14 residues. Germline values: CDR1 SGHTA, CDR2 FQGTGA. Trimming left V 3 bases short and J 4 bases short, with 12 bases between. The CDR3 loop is CASSFSGRVYGYTF. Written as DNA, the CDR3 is TGTGCCAGCAGCTTTTCTGGGAGGGTCTATGGCTACACCTTC.

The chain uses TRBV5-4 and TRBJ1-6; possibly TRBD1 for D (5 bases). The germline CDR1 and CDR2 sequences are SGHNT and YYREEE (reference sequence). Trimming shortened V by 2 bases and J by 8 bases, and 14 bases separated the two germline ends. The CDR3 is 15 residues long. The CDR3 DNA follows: TGTGCCAGCAGCTTCAAGGGTAAGGGGTATTCACCCCTCCACTTT. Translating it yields CASSFKGKGYSPLHF.

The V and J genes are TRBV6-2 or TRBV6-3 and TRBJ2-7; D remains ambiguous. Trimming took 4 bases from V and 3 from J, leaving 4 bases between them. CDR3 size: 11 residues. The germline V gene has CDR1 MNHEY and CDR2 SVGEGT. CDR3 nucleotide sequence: TGTGCCAGCAGTTTTAGCTACGAGCAGTACTTC. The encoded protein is CASSFSYEQYF.

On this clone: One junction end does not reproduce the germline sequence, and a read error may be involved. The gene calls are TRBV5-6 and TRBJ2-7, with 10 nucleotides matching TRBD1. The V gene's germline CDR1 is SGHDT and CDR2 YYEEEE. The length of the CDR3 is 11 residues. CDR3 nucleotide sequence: TGTGCCAGCAGCCAGGGACAGGGGCAACTCTTC. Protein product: CASSQGQGQLF.

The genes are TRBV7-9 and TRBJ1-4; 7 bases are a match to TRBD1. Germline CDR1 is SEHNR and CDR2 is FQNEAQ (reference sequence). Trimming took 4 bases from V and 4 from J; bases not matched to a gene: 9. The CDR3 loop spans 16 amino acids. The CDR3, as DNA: TGTGCCAGCAGCTCATCGAAGGGGGCGATTAATGAAAAACTGTTTTTT. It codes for CASSSSKGAINEKLFF. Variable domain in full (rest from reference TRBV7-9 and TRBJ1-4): DTGVSQNPRHKITKRGQNVTFRCDPISEHNRLYWYRQTLGQGPEFLTYFQNEAQLEKSRLLSDRFSAERPKGSFSTLEIQRTEQGDSAMYLCASSSSKGAINEKLFFGSGTQLSVL.

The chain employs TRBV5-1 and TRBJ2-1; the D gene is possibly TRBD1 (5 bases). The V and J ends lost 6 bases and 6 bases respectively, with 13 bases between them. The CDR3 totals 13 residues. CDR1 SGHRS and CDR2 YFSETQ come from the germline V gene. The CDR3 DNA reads TGCGCCAGCACCCTAGACAGAGGCAATGAGCAGTTCTTC. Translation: CASTLDRGNEQFF.

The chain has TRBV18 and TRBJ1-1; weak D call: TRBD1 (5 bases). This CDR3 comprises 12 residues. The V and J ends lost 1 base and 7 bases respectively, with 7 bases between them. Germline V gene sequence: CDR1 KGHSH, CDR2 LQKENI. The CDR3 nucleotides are TGTGCCAGCTCACCACAAGGGGATGAAGCTTTCTTT. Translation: CASSPQGDEAFF.

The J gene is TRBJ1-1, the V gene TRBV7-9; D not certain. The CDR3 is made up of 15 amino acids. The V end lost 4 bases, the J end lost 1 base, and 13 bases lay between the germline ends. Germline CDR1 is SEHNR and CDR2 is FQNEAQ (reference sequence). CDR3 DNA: TGTGCCAGCAGCTATAGAGGTACCAAGAACACTGAAGCTTTCTTT. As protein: CASSYRGTKNTEAFF.

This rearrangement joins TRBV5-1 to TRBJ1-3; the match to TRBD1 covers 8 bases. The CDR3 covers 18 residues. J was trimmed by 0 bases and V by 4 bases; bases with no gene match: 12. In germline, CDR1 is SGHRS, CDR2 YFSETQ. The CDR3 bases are TGCGCCAGCAGCCCTCGGACAGGGATGAGGAGCTCTGGAAACACCATATATTTT. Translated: CASSPRTGMRSSGNTIYF. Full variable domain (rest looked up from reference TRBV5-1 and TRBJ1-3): KAGVTQTPRYLIKTRGQQVTLSCSPISGHRSVSWYQQTPGQGLQFLFEYFSETQRNKGNFPGRFSGRQFSNSRSEMNVSTLELGDSALYLCASSPRTGMRSSGNTIYFGEGSWLTVV.

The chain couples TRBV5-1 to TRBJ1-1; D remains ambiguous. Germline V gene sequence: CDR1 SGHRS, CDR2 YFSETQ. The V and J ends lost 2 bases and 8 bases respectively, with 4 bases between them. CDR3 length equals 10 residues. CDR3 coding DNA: TGCGCCAGCAGCTTAACAGAAGCTTTCTTT. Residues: CASSLTEAFF. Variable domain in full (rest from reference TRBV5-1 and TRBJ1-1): KAGVTQTPRYLIKTRGQQVTLSCSPISGHRSVSWYQQTPGQGLQFLFEYFSETQRNKGNFPGRFSGRQFSNSRSEMNVSTLELGDSALYLCASSLTEAFFGQGTRLTVV.

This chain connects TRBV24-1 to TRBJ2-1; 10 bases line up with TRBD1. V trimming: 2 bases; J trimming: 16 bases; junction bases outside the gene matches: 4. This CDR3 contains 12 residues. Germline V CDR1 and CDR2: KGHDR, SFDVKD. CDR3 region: CATSDSRDRGFF. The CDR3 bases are TGTGCCACCAGTGATTCCCGGGACAGGGGCTTCTTC.

The CDR3: CASSESEGGELFF. The CDR3 DNA reads TGTGCCAGCAGTGAAAGCGAAGGAGGGGAGCTGTTTTTT. J is TRBJ2-2 and V is TRBV6-4; D remains ambiguous. CDR1 is MRHNA, CDR2 SNTAGT, per germline. With 3 bases removed from V and 8 bases from J, the gap between germline ends came to 10 bases. The CDR3 extends over 13 amino acids.

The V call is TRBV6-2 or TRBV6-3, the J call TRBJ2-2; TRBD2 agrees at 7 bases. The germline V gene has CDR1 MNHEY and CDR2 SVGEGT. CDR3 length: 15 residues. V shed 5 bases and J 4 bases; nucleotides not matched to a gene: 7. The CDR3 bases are TGTGCCAGCAGTATCCGGGACTACAGCACCGGGGAGCTGTTTTTT. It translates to CASSIRDYSTGELFF.

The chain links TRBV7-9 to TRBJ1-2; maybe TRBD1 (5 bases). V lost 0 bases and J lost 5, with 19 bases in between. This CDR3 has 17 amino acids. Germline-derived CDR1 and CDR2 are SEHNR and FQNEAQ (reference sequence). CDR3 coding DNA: TGTGCCAGCAGCTTAGCATTCTCTACGCGGGGCCCATATGGCTACACCTTC. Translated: CASSLAFSTRGPYGYTF.

CDR3 in DNA: TGTGCCACCAAGCCCGGGCGGGGACCCTATGGCTACACCTTC. Translating it yields CATKPGRGPYGYTF. The chain is built from TRBV27 and TRBJ1-2, with TRBD1 as a possible D gene (5 bases). Trimming left V 10 bases short and J 4 bases short, with 19 bases between. In germline, CDR1 is MNHEY, CDR2 SMNVEV (reference sequence). The CDR3 sequence is 14 residues long.

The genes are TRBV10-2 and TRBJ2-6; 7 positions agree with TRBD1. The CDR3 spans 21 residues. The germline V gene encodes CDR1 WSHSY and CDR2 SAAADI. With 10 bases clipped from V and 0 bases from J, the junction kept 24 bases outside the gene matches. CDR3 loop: CAIRGTGTDLLRSSGANVLTF. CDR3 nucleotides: TGCGCCATTCGAGGGACCGGGACAGATCTTCTTCGGAGCTCTGGGGCCAACGTCCTGACTTTC.

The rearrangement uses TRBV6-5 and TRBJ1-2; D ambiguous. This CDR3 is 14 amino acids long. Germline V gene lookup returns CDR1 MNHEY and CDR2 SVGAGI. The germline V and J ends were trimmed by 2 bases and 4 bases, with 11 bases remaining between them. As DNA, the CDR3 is TGTGCCAGCAGTTACGCGGGTCACGGCTATGGCTACACCTTC. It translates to CASSYAGHGYGYTF.

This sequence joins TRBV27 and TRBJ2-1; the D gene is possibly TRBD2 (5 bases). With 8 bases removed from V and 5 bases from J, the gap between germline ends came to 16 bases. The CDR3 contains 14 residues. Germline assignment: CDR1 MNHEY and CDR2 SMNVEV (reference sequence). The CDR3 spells CASSRRGPNNEQFF. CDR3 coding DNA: TGTGCCAGCTCAAGGCGCGGGCCCAACAATGAGCAGTTCTTC.

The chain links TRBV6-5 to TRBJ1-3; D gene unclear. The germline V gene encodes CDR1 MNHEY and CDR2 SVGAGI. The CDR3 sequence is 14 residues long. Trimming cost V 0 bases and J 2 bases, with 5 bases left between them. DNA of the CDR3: TGTGCCAGCAGTTACTCGGAGACTGGAAACACCATATATTTT. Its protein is CASSYSETGNTIYF.